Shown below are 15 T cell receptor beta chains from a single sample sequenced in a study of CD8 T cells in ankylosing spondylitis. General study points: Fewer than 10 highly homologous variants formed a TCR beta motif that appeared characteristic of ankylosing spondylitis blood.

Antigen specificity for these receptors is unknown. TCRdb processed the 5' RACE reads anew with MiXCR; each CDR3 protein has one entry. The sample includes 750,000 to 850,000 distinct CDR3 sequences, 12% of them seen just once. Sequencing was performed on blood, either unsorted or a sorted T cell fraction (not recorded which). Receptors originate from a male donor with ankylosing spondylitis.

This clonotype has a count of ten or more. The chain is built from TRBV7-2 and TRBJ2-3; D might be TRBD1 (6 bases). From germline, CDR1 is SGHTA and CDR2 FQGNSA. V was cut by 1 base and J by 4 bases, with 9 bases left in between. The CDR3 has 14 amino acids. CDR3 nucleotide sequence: TGTGCCAGCAGCTTAGTGAGGGGGTCAGATACGCAGTATTTT. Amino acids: CASSLVRGSDTQYF.

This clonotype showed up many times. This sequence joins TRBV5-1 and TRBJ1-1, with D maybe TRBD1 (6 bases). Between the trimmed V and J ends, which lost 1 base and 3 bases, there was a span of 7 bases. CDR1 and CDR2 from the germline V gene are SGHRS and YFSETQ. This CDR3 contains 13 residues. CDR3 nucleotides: TGCGCCAGCAGCTTGTCAGGGGACACTGAAGCTTTCTTT. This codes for CASSLSGDTEAFF.

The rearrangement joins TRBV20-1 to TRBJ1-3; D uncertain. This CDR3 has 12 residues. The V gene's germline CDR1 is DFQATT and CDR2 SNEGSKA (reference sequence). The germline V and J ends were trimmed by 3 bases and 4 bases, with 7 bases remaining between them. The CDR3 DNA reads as TGCAGTGCTAGCAGGATCGGAAACACCATATATTTT. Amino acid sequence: CSASRIGNTIYF.

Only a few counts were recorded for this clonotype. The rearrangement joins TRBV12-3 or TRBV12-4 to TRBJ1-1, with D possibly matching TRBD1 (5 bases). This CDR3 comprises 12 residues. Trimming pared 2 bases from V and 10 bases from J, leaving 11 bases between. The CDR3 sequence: CASSLRGIGAFF. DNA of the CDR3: TGTGCCAGCAGTTTAAGGGGAATTGGAGCTTTCTTT.

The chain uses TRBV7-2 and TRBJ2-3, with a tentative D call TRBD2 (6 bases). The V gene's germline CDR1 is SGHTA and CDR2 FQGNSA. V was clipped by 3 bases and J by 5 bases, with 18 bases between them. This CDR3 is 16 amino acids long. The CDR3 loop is CASSFAWTPEGDTQYF. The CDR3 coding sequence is TGTGCCAGCAGCTTCGCGTGGACACCGGAGGGAGATACGCAGTATTTT.

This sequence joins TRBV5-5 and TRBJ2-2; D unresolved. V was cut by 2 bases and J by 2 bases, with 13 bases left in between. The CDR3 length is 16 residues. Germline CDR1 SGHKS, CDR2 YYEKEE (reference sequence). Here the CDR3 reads CASSFIPASNTGELFF. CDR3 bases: TGTGCCAGCAGCTTCATTCCAGCAAGTAACACCGGGGAGCTGTTTTTT.

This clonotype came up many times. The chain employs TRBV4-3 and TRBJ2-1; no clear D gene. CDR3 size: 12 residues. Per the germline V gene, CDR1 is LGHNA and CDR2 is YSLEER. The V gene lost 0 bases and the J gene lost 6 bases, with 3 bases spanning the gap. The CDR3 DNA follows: TGCGCCAGCAGCCAAGAAGGCAATGAGCAGTTCTTC. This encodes CASSQEGNEQFF.

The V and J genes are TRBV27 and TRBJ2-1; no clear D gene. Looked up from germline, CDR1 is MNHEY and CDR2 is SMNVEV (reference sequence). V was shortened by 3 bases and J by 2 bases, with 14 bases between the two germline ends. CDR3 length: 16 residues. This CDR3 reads CASSFRAGGPYNEQFF. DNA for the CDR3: TGTGCCAGCAGTTTTAGGGCCGGTGGGCCCTACAATGAGCAGTTCTTC.

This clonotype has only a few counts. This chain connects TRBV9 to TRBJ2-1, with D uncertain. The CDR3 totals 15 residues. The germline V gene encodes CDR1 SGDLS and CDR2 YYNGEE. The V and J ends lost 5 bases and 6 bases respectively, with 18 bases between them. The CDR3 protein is CASRNYGAPSNEQFF. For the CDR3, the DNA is TGTGCCAGCAGGAACTACGGTGCCCCTTCCAATGAGCAGTTCTTC.

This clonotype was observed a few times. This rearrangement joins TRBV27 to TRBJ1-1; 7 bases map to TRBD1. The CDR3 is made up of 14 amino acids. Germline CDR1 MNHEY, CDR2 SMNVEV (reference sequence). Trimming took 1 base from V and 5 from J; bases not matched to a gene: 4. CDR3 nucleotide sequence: TGTGCCAGCAGTTTATACAGGGGAGTGACTGAAGCTTTCTTT. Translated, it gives CASSLYRGVTEAFF.

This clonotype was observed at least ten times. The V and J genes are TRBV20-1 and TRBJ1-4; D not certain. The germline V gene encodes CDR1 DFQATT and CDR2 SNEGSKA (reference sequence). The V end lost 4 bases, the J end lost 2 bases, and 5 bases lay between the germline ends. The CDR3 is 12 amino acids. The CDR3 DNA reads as TGCAGTGCTACGCAGACTAATGAAAAACTGTTTTTT. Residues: CSATQTNEKLFF.

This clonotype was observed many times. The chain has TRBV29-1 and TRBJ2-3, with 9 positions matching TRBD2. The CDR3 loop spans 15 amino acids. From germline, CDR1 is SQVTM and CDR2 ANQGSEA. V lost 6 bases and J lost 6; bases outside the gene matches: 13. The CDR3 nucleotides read TGCAGCGTCCGAGCCAAGGGACTAGCAACGGATACGCAGTATTTT. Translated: CSVRAKGLATDTQYF.

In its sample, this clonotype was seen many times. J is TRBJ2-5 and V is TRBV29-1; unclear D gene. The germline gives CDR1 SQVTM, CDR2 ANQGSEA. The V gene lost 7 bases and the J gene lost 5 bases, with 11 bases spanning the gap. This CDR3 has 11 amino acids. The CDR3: CSAIRTETQYF. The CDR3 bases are TGCAGCGCGATTCGGACGGAGACCCAGTACTTC.

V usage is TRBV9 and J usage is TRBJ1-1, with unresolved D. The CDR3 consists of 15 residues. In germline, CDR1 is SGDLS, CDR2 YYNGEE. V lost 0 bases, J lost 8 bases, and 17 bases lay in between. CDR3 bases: TGTGCCAGCAGCGTAGATATGCGAGTTCCCTTAGAAGCTTTCTTT. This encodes CASSVDMRVPLEAFF.

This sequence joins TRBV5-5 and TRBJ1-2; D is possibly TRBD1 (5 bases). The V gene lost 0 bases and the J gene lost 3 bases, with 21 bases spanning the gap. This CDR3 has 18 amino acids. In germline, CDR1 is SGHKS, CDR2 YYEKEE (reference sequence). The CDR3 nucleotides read TGTGCCAGCAGCTTGGACGTAGACCAACTGGGGGTTTACTATGGCTACACCTTC. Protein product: CASSLDVDQLGVYYGYTF.